This TCR beta chain was sequenced in a study of CD8 T cells in Susac syndrome. General study results and limits: An acknowledgment was made by the study that its TCR sequencing and HLA analysis involved relatively few individuals.

A quantity of about 0.45 to 1 ug RNA underwent reverse transcription using random hexamers. TCRdb used MiXCR to reprocess the immunoSEQ multiplex PCR reads, holding one entry per CDR3 protein. The sample has some 120,000 distinct CDR3 sequences, around 94% seen once; the top ten hold 0.1% to 0.15%. Of note for this clonotype: What it binds is not known.

Sequencing of TCR beta was undertaken in CD8+ and CD4+ T cells derived from blood. TEMRA cells were FACS-enriched, with CD8+ and CD4+ T cells isolated negatively. Germline CDR1 is LNHDA and CDR2 is SQIVND (reference sequence). CDR3 size: 13 residues. The V gene lost 8 bases and the J gene lost 8 bases, with 16 bases spanning the gap. The sequenced material came from CD4+ T cells from PBMCs. The chain uses TRBV19 and TRBJ1-3, with D unresolved. The sequence was obtained from a human donor with multiple sclerosis. In DNA form, the CDR3 reads TGTGCCAGTCGTTTGGGAGGAATTGACACCATATATTTT. Translation: CASRLGGIDTIYF.